One sample yielded the 17 T cell receptor beta chains listed below, sequenced in a study of T cell responses to AZD1222 COVID-19 vaccine. The repertoire was sequenced with immunoSEQ multiplex PCR; TCRdb's copy has only in-frame clones and lacks some. The sample contains about 91,000 clones, about 88% of which appear only once. This material consisted of peripheral blood, taken on day 0 of AZD1222 vaccination. Receptor source: an adult in good health.

This chain links TRBV4-2 with TRBJ2-7; 11 nucleotides agree with TRBD2. Germline V CDR1 and CDR2: LGHNA, YNFKEQ. Trimming removed 5 bases from V and 6 bases from J; junction bases left unmatched: 3. The CDR3 totals 13 residues. DNA of the CDR3: TGTGCCAGCAGCAATAGCGGGAGGGCCGAGCAGTACTTC. It translates to CASSNSGRAEQYF.

The rearrangement joins TRBV5-1 to TRBJ2-7; D remains unclear. The V end was cut by 3 bases, the J end by 3 bases, with 7 bases between. The CDR3 has 12 residues. The germline gives CDR1 SGHRS, CDR2 YFSETQ. The CDR3 is CASSSDIYEQYF. DNA for the CDR3: TGCGCCAGCAGCTCCGACATCTACGAGCAGTACTTC.

The chain has TRBV6-5 and TRBJ1-6; D perhaps matches TRBD1 (5 bases). Trimming left V 8 bases short and J 10 bases short, with 18 bases between. The CDR3 length is 14 residues. The germline CDR1 and CDR2 sequences are MNHEY and SVGAGI. For the CDR3, the DNA is TGTGCCAGCCAGTCCGGGACGGATGGATCACCCCTCCACTTT. Its protein is CASQSGTDGSPLHF.

The V and J genes are TRBV10-2 and TRBJ2-3; D is undetermined. This CDR3 is built from 13 residues. The ends were cut back, 3 bases at V and 15 bases at J, with 19 bases in the middle. CDR1 and CDR2 from the germline V gene are WSHSY and SAAADI. DNA of the CDR3: TGCGCCAGCAGTGACCCTGGGCTAATTCTCGCTTATTTT. It yields the protein CASSDPGLILAYF.

The chain is built from TRBV19 and TRBJ1-2; maybe TRBD1 (6 bases). Germline V lookup: CDR1 LNHDA, CDR2 SQIVND (reference sequence). With 7 bases removed from V and 8 bases from J, the gap between germline ends came to 23 bases. The CDR3 is 15 residues long. The CDR3 DNA sequence: TGTGCCAGTACGGGGCAGGGGCCCTCTACAAAGGGCTACACCTTC. Its protein is CASTGQGPSTKGYTF.

This CDR3 is CASSLSRQTYEQYF. The DNA of the CDR3 is TGTGCCAGCAGCTTAAGCCGACAAACCTACGAGCAGTACTTC. V usage is TRBV11-1 and J usage is TRBJ2-7; no reliable D call. Germline lookup yields CDR1 SGHAT and CDR2 FQDESV (reference sequence). The CDR3 is made up of 14 amino acids. Trimming cost V 2 bases and J 2 bases, with 10 bases left between them.

The chain links TRBV3-1 (or the pseudogene TRBV3-2) to TRBJ1-2, with a weak D call TRBD1 (5 bases). Trimming cost V 1 base and J 6 bases, with 15 bases left between them. The CDR3 sequence is 15 residues long. Germline V lookup: CDR1 LGHDT, CDR2 YNNKEL (reference sequence). CDR3 nucleotide sequence: TGTGCCAGCAGCCAAGTGGGGGGGGTCCCGAATGGCTACACCTTC. Protein sequence: CASSQVGGVPNGYTF.

This clone was seen a few times. The chain has TRBV4-2 and TRBJ2-1; TRBD2 matches 13 bases. The CDR3 sequence is 15 residues long. Germline V lookup: CDR1 LGHNA, CDR2 YNFKEQ. After removal of 5 bases from V and 12 bases from J, the junction contained 10 bases not matched to a gene. CDR3 sequence reads: CASSYGTSGETGQFF. CDR3 coding DNA: TGTGCCAGCAGCTACGGGACTAGCGGGGAAACCGGGCAGTTCTTC.

This chain connects TRBV5-1 to TRBJ1-2; D perhaps matches TRBD1 (6 bases). CDR1 SGHRS and CDR2 YFSETQ come from the germline V gene. Trimming cost V 3 bases and J 5 bases, with 20 bases left between them. This CDR3 contains 16 residues. The CDR3: CASSYGTPEGIYGYTF. Written as DNA, the CDR3 is TGCGCCAGCAGCTATGGGACACCCGAGGGGATATATGGCTACACCTTC. The whole variable domain, remainder taken from reference TRBV5-1 and TRBJ1-2, is KAGVTQTPRYLIKTRGQQVTLSCSPISGHRSVSWYQQTPGQGLQFLFEYFSETQRNKGNFPGRFSGRQFSNSRSEMNVSTLELGDSALYLCASSYGTPEGIYGYTFGSGTRLTVV.

Only a few counts were recorded for this clone. J is TRBJ2-7 and V is TRBV3-1 (or the pseudogene TRBV3-2); possible D gene TRBD2, 6 bases. The CDR3 runs to 14 residues. Germline CDR1 and CDR2: LGHDT and YNNKEL (reference sequence). Deletions cut 1 base from V and 2 bases from J, with 9 bases between. CDR3 sequence reads: CASSQGAGPYEQYF. As DNA, the CDR3 is TGTGCCAGCAGCCAAGGAGCGGGTCCCTACGAGCAGTACTTC.

The chain is built from TRBV4-2 and TRBJ2-5, with D possibly TRBD1 on 6 matching bases. V was clipped by 0 bases and J by 3 bases, with 11 bases between them. Per germline, CDR1 LGHNA and CDR2 YNFKEQ. CDR3 length: 15 residues. For the CDR3, the DNA is TGTGCCAGCAGCCAAGAGGGGGCCCGGAAAGAGACCCAGTACTTC. It yields the protein CASSQEGARKETQYF.

This clone showed up just once. J is TRBJ2-5 and V is TRBV5-4; 9 bases align to TRBD1. Germline trimming cut 4 bases from V and 3 bases from J; bases unmatched to any gene: 1. Germline CDR1 is SGHNT and CDR2 is YYREEE (reference sequence). This CDR3 contains 13 residues. CDR3 residues: CASSRQGEETQYF. The CDR3 bases are TGTGCCAGCAGCCGACAGGGGGAAGAGACCCAGTACTTC.

The chain links TRBV4-2 to TRBJ1-5; D may be TRBD1 (5 bases). The V and J ends lost 2 bases and 0 bases respectively, with 8 bases between them. This CDR3 has 15 residues. Germline CDR1 LGHNA, CDR2 YNFKEQ. CDR3: CASSQPDTSNQPQHF. CDR3 coding DNA: TGTGCCAGCAGCCAACCGGACACTAGCAATCAGCCCCAGCATTTT.

The rearrangement joins TRBV2 to TRBJ1-2, with D perhaps TRBD1 (6 bases). V lost 4 bases and J lost 2, with 20 bases in between. CDR3 length: 17 residues. Germline V gene sequence: CDR1 SNHLY, CDR2 FYNNEI. Here the CDR3 reads CASSGRDKLVGNYGYTF. The CDR3 DNA reads TGTGCCAGCAGTGGCCGGGACAAACTGGTAGGGAACTATGGCTACACCTTC.

J is TRBJ2-3 and V is TRBV5-6; the D gene is possibly TRBD1 (5 bases). This CDR3 comprises 14 residues. V lost 2 bases to trimming and J lost 4 bases, with 11 bases between them. Germline V gives CDR1 SGHDT, CDR2 YYEEEE. CDR3 in amino acids: CASSLRGAPDTQYF. The CDR3 nucleotides read TGTGCCAGCAGCTTAAGGGGTGCCCCAGATACGCAGTATTTT.

The chain recombines TRBV10-1 with TRBJ1-4; D is possibly TRBD1 (6 bases). Germline V CDR1 and CDR2: WNHNN, SYGVQD (reference sequence). This CDR3 region has 15 residues. V lost 4 bases and J lost 5, with 14 bases in between. CDR3: CASSVYRDTNEKLFF. The CDR3, as DNA: TGCGCCAGCAGTGTTTATCGGGACACCAATGAAAAACTGTTTTTT.

The rearrangement joins TRBV11-2 to TRBJ2-7; TRBD2 matches at 12 bases. Trimming at V came to 3 bases and at J to 2 bases, leaving 5 bases not matched to a gene. The CDR3 runs 16 residues. Germline loops: CDR1 SGHAT, CDR2 FQNNGV. Written as DNA, the CDR3 is TGTGCCAGCAGCTTGTGGACTAGCGGGACAACCTACGAGCAGTACTTC. Its protein is CASSLWTSGTTYEQYF.